One and the same sample provided the 26 T cell receptor beta chains below, sequenced in a study of blood T cell repertoires in COVID-19. Data came from immunoSEQ multiplex PCR; TCRdb stores just in-frame clones and leaves some out. This sample has 130,000 or so clones, with over 80% found just once. The sample taken for sequencing was peripheral blood. The receptor source for this set is a human donor in a cohort sampled during active COVID-19.

The CDR3 DNA follows: TGTGCCAGCAGCTTAGTCCAGGGGCGGGTTGGTACGCAGTATTTT. Translation: CASSLVQGRVGTQYF. The rearrangement links TRBV11-2 to TRBJ2-3; D perhaps matches TRBD1 (6 bases). Per germline, CDR1 SGHAT and CDR2 FQNNGV. The CDR3 covers 15 residues. Trimming removed 1 base from V and 8 bases from J, with 16 bases in between.

The chain links TRBV11-2 to TRBJ2-7; D not certain. Germline V CDR1 and CDR2: SGHAT, FQNNGV. The CDR3 has 11 residues. V lost 5 bases, J lost 2 bases, and 4 bases lay in between. The CDR3 reads CASSRAYEQYF. The CDR3 DNA follows: TGTGCCAGCAGCCGGGCCTACGAGCAGTACTTC.

This chain links TRBV10-3 with TRBJ1-1; TRBD1 matches 9 bases. The CDR3 is 14 amino acids. Germline trimming cut 10 bases from V and 6 bases from J; bases unmatched to any gene: 12. CDR1 is ENHRY, CDR2 SYGVKD, per germline. The CDR3, as DNA: TGTGCCACCAAACCTGGGACAGGGTCGGCTGAAGCTTTCTTT. Translated: CATKPGTGSAEAFF.

The table lists this clone with a count of one. The chain recombines TRBV6-5 with TRBJ2-4; 12 nucleotides match TRBD2. The junction had 8 bases not matched to a gene; V was cut back by 9 bases and J by 8 bases. This CDR3 contains 14 residues. CDR1 and CDR2 from the germline V gene are MNHEY and SVGAGI. In nucleotides, the CDR3 is TGTGCCAGTCTAGCGGGAGGGCCTTGGGACATTCAGTACTTC. Its protein is CASLAGGPWDIQYF.

The J gene is TRBJ2-7, the V gene TRBV6-2 or TRBV6-3; TRBD2 agrees at 11 bases. The CDR3 is made up of 16 amino acids. V shed 5 bases, J shed 6 bases, and the junction held 12 bases outside the gene matches. The germline V gene encodes CDR1 MNHEY and CDR2 SVGEGT. CDR3 protein: CASSQAGLAAEGEQYF. The CDR3 DNA sequence: TGTGCCAGCAGTCAAGCGGGACTAGCGGCGGAGGGCGAGCAGTACTTC.

The chain combines TRBV6-6 with TRBJ1-5; TRBD1 aligns across 8 bases. Germline loops: CDR1 MNHNY, CDR2 SVGAGI (reference sequence). This CDR3 comprises 16 residues. Trimming removed 6 bases from V and 5 bases from J; junction bases left unmatched: 12. The CDR3: CASSSDRGPKHQPQHF. In DNA form, the CDR3 reads TGTGCCAGCAGCTCCGACAGGGGTCCGAAACATCAGCCCCAGCATTTT.

The chain employs TRBV15 and TRBJ2-5; D is perhaps TRBD2 (5 bases). This CDR3 contains 13 residues. The ends were cut back, 0 bases at V and 3 bases at J, with 5 bases in the middle. Looked up from germline, CDR1 is LNHNV and CDR2 is YYDKDF (reference sequence). CDR3 sequence (DNA): TGTGCCACCAGCAGAGACGGGGAAGAGACCCAGTACTTC. Amino acids: CATSRDGEETQYF.

CDR3: CASSGHAGSGNEKLFF. The CDR3 DNA follows: TGTGCCAGCAGTGGCCATGCGGGGTCGGGTAATGAAAAACTGTTTTTT. The chain links TRBV28 to TRBJ1-4; D unresolved. This CDR3 region has 16 residues. V was pared by 5 bases and J by 4 bases, with 17 bases between. From germline, CDR1 is MDHEN and CDR2 SYDVKM.

The rearrangement uses TRBV6-6 and TRBJ2-1, with TRBD1 as a possible D gene (5 bases). Trimming took 5 bases from V and 2 from J, leaving 13 bases between them. Germline loops: CDR1 MNHNY, CDR2 SVGAGI (reference sequence). This CDR3 has 15 amino acids. CDR3 amino acids: CASSKNRGPYNEQFF. The DNA of the CDR3 is TGTGCCAGCAGTAAGAATAGGGGCCCCTACAATGAGCAGTTCTTC.

The rearrangement uses TRBV27 and TRBJ2-7; D gene unclear. The length of the CDR3 is 13 residues. Trimming pared 2 bases from V and 2 bases from J, leaving 7 bases between. Germline CDR1 is MNHEY and CDR2 is SMNVEV (reference sequence). The CDR3: CASSLRQAYEQYF. CDR3 coding DNA: TGTGCCAGCAGTTTACGGCAGGCCTACGAGCAGTACTTC.

V is TRBV5-1 and J is TRBJ2-6; possible D gene TRBD1, 6 bases. The CDR3 covers 15 residues. V was pared by 4 bases and J by 2 bases, with 10 bases between. Germline V gene data show CDR1 as SGHRS and CDR2 as YFSETQ. CDR3 nucleotide sequence: TGCGCCAGCAGCCCACAGGGTGCTGGGGCCAACGTCCTGACTTTC. This encodes CASSPQGAGANVLTF.

This clone was detected once. CDR3 sequence (DNA): TGTGCCAGCAGCTTCGAAGGGGCCCGTAATGAGCAGTTCTTC. This codes for CASSFEGARNEQFF. The gene calls are TRBV9 and TRBJ2-1; a weak D match, TRBD1 (5 bases). Germline V gene lookup returns CDR1 SGDLS and CDR2 YYNGEE. V was cut by 4 bases and J by 7 bases, with 15 bases left in between. CDR3 size: 14 residues.

CDR3 nucleotide sequence: TGTGCCAGCAGTTCGGACAATTATGGCTACACCTTC. This encodes CASSSDNYGYTF. The gene calls are TRBV12-3 or TRBV12-4 and TRBJ1-2; TRBD1 might be the D (5 bases). The CDR3 extends over 12 amino acids. The ends were cut back, 4 bases at V and 5 bases at J, with 8 bases in the middle.

The genes are TRBV6-5 and TRBJ2-2; possibly TRBD1 for D (6 bases). V shed 4 bases and J shed 5 bases, with 8 bases lying between them. The CDR3 is 13 residues long. Germline V CDR1 and CDR2: MNHEY, SVGAGI. The CDR3 loop reads CASSLGGTGELFF. As DNA, the CDR3 is TGTGCCAGCAGTTTAGGGGGTACCGGGGAGCTGTTTTTT.

The chain carries TRBV18 and TRBJ1-4; D is possibly TRBD1 (5 bases). This CDR3 has 13 residues. V lost 3 bases and J lost 8, with 10 bases in between. Looked up from germline, CDR1 is KGHSH and CDR2 is LQKENI. The CDR3 spells CASSPDNREKLFF. CDR3 sequence (DNA): TGTGCCAGCTCACCGGATAACAGGGAAAAACTGTTTTTT.

The CDR3 DNA is TGTGCCAGCAGCCGAGAACAACTTCAACGGGACACCATATATTTT. This gives the protein CASSREQLQRDTIYF. The V call is TRBV5-6, the J call TRBJ1-3, with D unresolved. V was shortened by 4 bases and J by 8 bases, with 19 bases between the two germline ends. The CDR3 has 15 amino acids. From germline, CDR1 is SGHDT and CDR2 YYEEEE.

V usage is TRBV27 and J usage is TRBJ2-3; 7 bases are a match to TRBD2. Looked up from germline, CDR1 is MNHEY and CDR2 is SMNVEV (reference sequence). V dropped 5 bases and J dropped 2; count of bases not matched to a gene: 22. The CDR3 spans 20 residues. CDR3 in amino acids: CASSRTPTSAVVRATDTQYF. CDR3 DNA sequence: TGTGCCAGCAGTCGTACTCCTACTAGCGCAGTAGTTAGGGCCACAGATACGCAGTATTTT.

The chain recombines TRBV5-6 with TRBJ1-1; 8 nucleotides match TRBD1. CDR1 and CDR2 (germline): SGHDT, YYEEEE. The ends lost 1 base at V and 4 bases at J; junction bases unmatched: 6. This CDR3 has 15 amino acids. In DNA, the CDR3 is TGTGCCAGCAGCTTGTCGGCAGGGGGCTCCACTGAAGCTTTCTTT. This gives the protein CASSLSAGGSTEAFF.

V gene TRBV19 combines with J gene TRBJ2-1, with TRBD2 matching over 8 bases. From germline, CDR1 is LNHDA and CDR2 SQIVND (reference sequence). The CDR3 length is 15 residues. The V gene end was trimmed by 3 bases and the J gene end by 4 bases; junction bases not matched to a gene: 5. The CDR3 loop is CASSIRSGTYNEQFF. The CDR3, as DNA: TGTGCCAGTAGTATTCGTAGCGGGACATACAATGAGCAGTTCTTC.

This chain's CDR3 is CASSLEAGGDSPLHF. CDR3 coding DNA: TGCGCCAGCAGCTTGGAGGCAGGGGGCGATTCACCCCTCCACTTT. The J gene is TRBJ1-6, the V gene TRBV5-1; 8 bases are shared with TRBD1. Germline V gene data show CDR1 as SGHRS and CDR2 as YFSETQ. This CDR3 contains 15 residues. Unmatched junction bases numbered 4, after V lost 0 bases and J lost 8 bases.

A few counts support this clone. The J gene is TRBJ1-2, the V gene TRBV5-5, with a possible D match to TRBD1 (5 bases). The germline CDR1 and CDR2 sequences are SGHKS and YYEKEE (reference sequence). CDR3 size: 15 residues. V was shortened by 0 bases and J by 4 bases, with 13 bases between the two germline ends. CDR3 bases: TGTGCCAGCAGCTTGGCGGGGGGTACGGGCTATGGCTACACCTTC. This codes for CASSLAGGTGYGYTF. The full variable domain, in which reference TRBV5-5 and TRBJ1-2 provide the parts outside the CDR3, is DAGVTQSPTHLIKTRGQQVTLRCSPISGHKSVSWYQQVLGQGPQFIFQYYEKEERGRGNFPDRFSARQFPNYSSELNVNALLLGDSALYLCASSLAGGTGYGYTFGSGTRLTVV.

V usage is TRBV27 and J usage is TRBJ2-7; 7 bases are shared with TRBD1. Trimming took 4 bases from V and 5 from J; bases not matched to a gene: 5. The germline V gene encodes CDR1 MNHEY and CDR2 SMNVEV (reference sequence). The CDR3 is made up of 13 amino acids. CDR3 nucleotide sequence: TGTGCCAGCAGTTACGACAGGGATGACGAGCAGTACTTC. This translates into CASSYDRDDEQYF.

The J gene is TRBJ1-5, the V gene TRBV19, with D tentatively TRBD1 (5 bases). Germline CDR1 is LNHDA and CDR2 is SQIVND (reference sequence). With 2 bases removed from V and 4 bases from J, the gap between germline ends came to 9 bases. The CDR3 has 14 amino acids. Here the CDR3 reads CASSIRGGNQPQHF. As DNA, the CDR3 is TGTGCCAGTAGTATAAGGGGAGGGAATCAGCCCCAGCATTTT.

This sequence joins TRBV5-1 and TRBJ2-1, with 9 positions matching TRBD2. The length of the CDR3 is 16 residues. CDR1 and CDR2 from the germline V gene are SGHRS and YFSETQ. J lost 8 bases, V lost 0 bases, and 9 bases had no gene match. DNA for the CDR3: TGCGCCAGCAGCTTGGTGTTGGCGGGAGGGCCGGATGAGCAGTTCTTC. Translated, it gives CASSLVLAGGPDEQFF.

The chain joins TRBV18 to TRBJ2-1; the match to TRBD2 covers 11 bases. Germline V CDR1 and CDR2: KGHSH, LQKENI. The CDR3 totals 15 residues. V lost 2 bases, J lost 7 bases, and 4 bases stayed unmatched. CDR3 loop: CASSPTSGSRNEQFF. DNA of the CDR3: TGTGCCAGCTCACCAACTAGCGGGAGTAGGAATGAGCAGTTCTTC.

In its sample, this clone was seen a few times. The chain couples TRBV7-3 to TRBJ1-2; the D gene is possibly TRBD1 (5 bases). Trimming took off 0 bases at V and 2 bases at J, with 7 bases between the two ends. Germline V gives CDR1 SGHTA, CDR2 FQGTGA. The CDR3 extends over 14 amino acids. CDR3 nucleotides: TGTGCCAGCAGCTTAACGGCAGGGAACTATGGCTACACCTTC. Protein: CASSLTAGNYGYTF.